This record concerns one T cell receptor beta chain sequence. This specimen comes from a study of blood T cell repertoires in COVID-19. Study processing details: Researchers report that nucleated cell counts were estimated from reference gene primer amplification. The assay was immunoSEQ multiplex PCR, and TCRdb's table has in-frame clones only and misses some. D and trimming come from the DNA, and the V and J calls and clone size come from that table. The table records about 280,000 clones, roughly 89% of them present only once. In Cohort 3, a recovered donor had either two negative PCRs, clearance, or symptom resolution. The CDR3 has 16 amino acids. The germline V gene encodes CDR1 SGHDN and CDR2 FVKESK. V lost 4 bases, J lost 4 bases, and 11 bases stayed unmatched.

The V gene is TRBV14, the J gene TRBJ1-2; 8 bases line up with TRBD1. The specimen sequenced was PBMCs or T cells enriched from blood (not recorded which). The TCR comes from a woman in her thirties or forties who had recovered from COVID-19. CDR3 nucleotides: TGTGCCAGCAGCCCACCCGGACAGGGTCGAACCTATGGCTACACCTTC. Protein sequence: CASSPPGQGRTYGYTF.